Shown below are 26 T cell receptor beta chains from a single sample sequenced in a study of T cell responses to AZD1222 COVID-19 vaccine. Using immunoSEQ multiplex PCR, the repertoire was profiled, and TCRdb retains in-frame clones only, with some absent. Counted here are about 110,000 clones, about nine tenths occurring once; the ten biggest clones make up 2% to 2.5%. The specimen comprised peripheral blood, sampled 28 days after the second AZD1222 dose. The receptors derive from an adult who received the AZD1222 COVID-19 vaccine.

The chain's CDR3 is CASSNGQAQETQYF. CDR3 DNA: TGTGCCAGCAGTAACGGACAGGCTCAAGAGACCCAGTACTTC. The V call is TRBV2, the J call TRBJ2-5, with 7 bases lining up with TRBD1. Trimming took 5 bases from V and 2 from J; bases not matched to a gene: 5. There are 14 residues in the CDR3. Per the germline V gene, CDR1 is SNHLY and CDR2 is FYNNEI. The full variable domain, in which reference TRBV2 and TRBJ2-5 provide the parts outside the CDR3, is EPEVTQTPSHQVTQMGQEVILRCVPISNHLYFYWYRQILGQKVEFLVSFYNNEISEKSEIFDDQFSVERPDGSNFTLKIRSTKLEDSAMYFCASSNGQAQETQYFGPGTRLLVL.

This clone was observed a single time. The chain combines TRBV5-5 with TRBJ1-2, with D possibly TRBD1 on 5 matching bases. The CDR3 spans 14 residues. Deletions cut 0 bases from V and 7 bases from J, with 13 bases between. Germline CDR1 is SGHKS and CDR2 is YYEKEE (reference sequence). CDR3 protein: CASSLAAGIPGYTF. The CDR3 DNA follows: TGTGCCAGCAGCTTGGCGGCAGGGATCCCTGGCTACACCTTC.

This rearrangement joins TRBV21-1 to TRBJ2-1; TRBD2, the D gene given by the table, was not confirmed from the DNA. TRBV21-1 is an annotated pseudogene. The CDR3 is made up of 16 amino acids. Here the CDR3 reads CASSKALRGSYNEQFF. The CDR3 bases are TGTGCCAGCAGCAAAGCCCTACGGGGCTCCTACAATGAGCAGTTCTTC.

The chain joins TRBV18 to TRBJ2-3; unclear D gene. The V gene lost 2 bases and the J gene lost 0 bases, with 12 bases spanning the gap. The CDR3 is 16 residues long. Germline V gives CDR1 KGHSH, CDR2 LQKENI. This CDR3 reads CASSPGSLSSTDTQYF. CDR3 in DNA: TGTGCCAGCTCACCAGGTTCGCTTTCTAGCACAGATACGCAGTATTTT.

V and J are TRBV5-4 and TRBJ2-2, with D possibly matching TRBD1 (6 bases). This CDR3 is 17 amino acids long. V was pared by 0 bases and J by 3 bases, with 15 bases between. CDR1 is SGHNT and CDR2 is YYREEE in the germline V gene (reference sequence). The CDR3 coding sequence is TGTGCCAGCAGCTTGGGCGGCAGGGGAGCCGACACCGGGGAGCTGTTTTTT. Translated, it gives CASSLGGRGADTGELFF. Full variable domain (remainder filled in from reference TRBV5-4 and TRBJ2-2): ETGVTQSPTHLIKTRGQQVTLRCSSQSGHNTVSWYQQALGQGPQFIFQYYREEENGRGNFPPRFSGLQFPNYSSELNVNALELDDSALYLCASSLGGRGADTGELFFGEGSRLTVL.

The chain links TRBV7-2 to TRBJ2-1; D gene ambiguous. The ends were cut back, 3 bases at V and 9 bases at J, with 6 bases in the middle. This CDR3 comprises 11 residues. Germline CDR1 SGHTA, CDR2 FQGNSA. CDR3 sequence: CASSFGSEQFF. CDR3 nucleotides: TGTGCCAGCAGCTTTGGCAGTGAGCAGTTCTTC.

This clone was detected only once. CDR3 amino acids: CASSLGPEGYTF. The CDR3 DNA is TGTGCCAGCAGCTTGGGGCCCGAGGGCTACACCTTC. The J gene is TRBJ1-2, the V gene TRBV7-2, with D possibly being TRBD1 (5 bases). The length of the CDR3 is 12 residues. V lost 3 bases and J 8 bases, leaving 10 bases between the germline ends. Germline V CDR1 and CDR2: SGHTA, FQGNSA.

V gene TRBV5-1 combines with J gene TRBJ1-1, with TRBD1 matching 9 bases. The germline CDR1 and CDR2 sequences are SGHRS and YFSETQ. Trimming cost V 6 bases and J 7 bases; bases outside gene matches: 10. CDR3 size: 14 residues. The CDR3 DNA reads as TGCGCCAGCACCAACCCCGGGACAGGGATTGAAGCTTTCTTT. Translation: CASTNPGTGIEAFF.

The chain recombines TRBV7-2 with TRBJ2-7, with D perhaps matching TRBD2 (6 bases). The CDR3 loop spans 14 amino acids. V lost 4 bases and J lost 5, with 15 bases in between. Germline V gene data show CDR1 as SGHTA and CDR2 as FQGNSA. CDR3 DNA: TGTGCCAGCAGCTCGATATCGGGGGTTCACGAGCAGTACTTC. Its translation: CASSSISGVHEQYF.

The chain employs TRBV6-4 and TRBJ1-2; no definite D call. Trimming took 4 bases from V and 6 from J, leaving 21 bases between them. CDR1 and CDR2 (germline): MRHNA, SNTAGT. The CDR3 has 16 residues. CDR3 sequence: CASSAAGSRPYDGYTF. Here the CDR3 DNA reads TGTGCCAGCAGTGCCGCGGGATCTCGCCCATATGATGGCTACACCTTC.

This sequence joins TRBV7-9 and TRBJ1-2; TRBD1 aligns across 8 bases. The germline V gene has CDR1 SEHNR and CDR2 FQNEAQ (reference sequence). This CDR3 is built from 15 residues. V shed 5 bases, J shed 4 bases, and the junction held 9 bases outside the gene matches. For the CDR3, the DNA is TGTGCCAGCAGCCACAGTAACAGGGGGGCCTATGGCTACACCTTC. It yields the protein CASSHSNRGAYGYTF. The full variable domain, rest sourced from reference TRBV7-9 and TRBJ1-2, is DTGVSQNPRHKITKRGQNVTFRCDPISEHNRLYWYRQTLGQGPEFLTYFQNEAQLEKSRLLSDRFSAERPKGSFSTLEIQRTEQGDSAMYLCASSHSNRGAYGYTFGSGTRLTVV.

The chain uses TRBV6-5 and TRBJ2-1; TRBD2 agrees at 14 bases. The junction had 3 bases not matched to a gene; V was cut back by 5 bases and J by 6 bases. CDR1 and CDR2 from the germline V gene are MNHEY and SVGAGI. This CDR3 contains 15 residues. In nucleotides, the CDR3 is TGTGCCAGCAGTCGGGGACTAGCGGGAGTCAATGAGCAGTTCTTC. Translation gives CASSRGLAGVNEQFF.

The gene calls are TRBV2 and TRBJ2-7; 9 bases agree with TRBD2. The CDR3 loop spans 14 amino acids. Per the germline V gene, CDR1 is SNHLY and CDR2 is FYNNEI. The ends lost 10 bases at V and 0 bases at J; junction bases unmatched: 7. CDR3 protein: CATEPSGDSYEQYF. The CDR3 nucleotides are TGTGCCACCGAACCTAGCGGGGACTCCTACGAGCAGTACTTC.

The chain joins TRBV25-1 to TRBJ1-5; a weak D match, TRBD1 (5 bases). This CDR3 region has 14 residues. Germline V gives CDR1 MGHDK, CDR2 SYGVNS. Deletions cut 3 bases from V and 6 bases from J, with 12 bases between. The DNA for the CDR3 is TGTGCCAGCAGTGAGGGGGTAGGGGTTCAGCCCCAGCATTTT. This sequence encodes CASSEGVGVQPQHF.

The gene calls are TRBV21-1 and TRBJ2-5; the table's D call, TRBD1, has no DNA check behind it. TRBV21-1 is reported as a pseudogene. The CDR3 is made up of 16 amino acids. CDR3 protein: CASSKGGGTGQETQYF. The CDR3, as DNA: TGTGCCAGCAGCAAAGGGGGCGGAACAGGACAAGAGACCCAGTACTTC.

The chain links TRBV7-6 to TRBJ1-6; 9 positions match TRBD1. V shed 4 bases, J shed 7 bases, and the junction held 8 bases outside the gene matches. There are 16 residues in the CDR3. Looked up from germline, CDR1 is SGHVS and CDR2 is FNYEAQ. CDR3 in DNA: TGTGCCAGCAGCTCACGCCGGGACAGGGCGAATTCACCCCTCCACTTT. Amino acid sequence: CASSSRRDRANSPLHF.

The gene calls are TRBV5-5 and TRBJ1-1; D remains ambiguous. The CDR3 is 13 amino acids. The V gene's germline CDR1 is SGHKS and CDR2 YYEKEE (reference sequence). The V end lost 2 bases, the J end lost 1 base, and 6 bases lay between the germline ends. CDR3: CASSFSQNTEAFF. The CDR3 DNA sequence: TGTGCCAGCAGCTTTAGTCAGAACACTGAAGCTTTCTTT.

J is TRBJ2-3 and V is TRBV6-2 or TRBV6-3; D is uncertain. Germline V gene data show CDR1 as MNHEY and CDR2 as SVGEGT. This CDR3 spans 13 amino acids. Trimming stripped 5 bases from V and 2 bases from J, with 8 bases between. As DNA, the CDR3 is TGTGCCAGCAGTCATCCTCCCACAGATACGCAGTATTTT. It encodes CASSHPPTDTQYF.

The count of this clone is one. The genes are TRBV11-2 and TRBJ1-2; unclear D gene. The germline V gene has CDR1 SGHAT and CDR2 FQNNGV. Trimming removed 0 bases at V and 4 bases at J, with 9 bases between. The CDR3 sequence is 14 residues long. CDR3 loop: CASSLDLGSYGYTF. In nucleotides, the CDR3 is TGTGCCAGCAGCTTAGATCTAGGGAGCTATGGCTACACCTTC. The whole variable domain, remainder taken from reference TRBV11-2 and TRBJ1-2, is EAGVAQSPRYKIIEKRQSVAFWCNPISGHATLYWYQQILGQGPKLLIQFQNNGVVDDSQLPKDRFSAERLKGVDSTLKIQPAKLEDSAVYLCASSLDLGSYGYTFGSGTRLTVV.

The chain's CDR3 is CASSLVGGVGETQYF. CDR3 in DNA: TGTGCCAGCAGCCTGGTGGGAGGGGTCGGAGAGACCCAGTACTTC. This chain joins TRBV11-1 and TRBJ2-5, with 7 bases identical to TRBD2. This CDR3 has 15 amino acids. Germline V gives CDR1 SGHAT, CDR2 FQDESV (reference sequence). The ends lost 5 bases at V and 4 bases at J; junction bases unmatched: 10.

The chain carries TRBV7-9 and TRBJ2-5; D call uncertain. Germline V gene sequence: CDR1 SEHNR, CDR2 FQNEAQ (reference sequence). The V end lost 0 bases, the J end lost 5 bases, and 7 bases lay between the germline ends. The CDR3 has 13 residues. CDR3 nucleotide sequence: TGTGCCAGCAGCTTAGCGGGCACGGAGACCCAGTACTTC. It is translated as CASSLAGTETQYF.

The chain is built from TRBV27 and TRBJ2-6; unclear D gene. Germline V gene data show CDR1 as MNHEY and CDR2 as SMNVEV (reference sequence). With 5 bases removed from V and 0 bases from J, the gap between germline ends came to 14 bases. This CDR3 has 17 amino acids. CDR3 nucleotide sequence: TGTGCCAGCAGTCCTCTGGGCCTGCGCTCTGGGGCCAACGTCCTGACTTTC. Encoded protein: CASSPLGLRSGANVLTF.

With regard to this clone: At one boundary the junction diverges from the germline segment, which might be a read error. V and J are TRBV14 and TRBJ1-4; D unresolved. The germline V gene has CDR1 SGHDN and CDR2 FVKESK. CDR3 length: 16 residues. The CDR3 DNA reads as TGTGCCAGCAGCCCCCGAAGCTACACCACTATTGAAAAACTGTTTTTT. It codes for CASSPRSYTTIEKLFF.

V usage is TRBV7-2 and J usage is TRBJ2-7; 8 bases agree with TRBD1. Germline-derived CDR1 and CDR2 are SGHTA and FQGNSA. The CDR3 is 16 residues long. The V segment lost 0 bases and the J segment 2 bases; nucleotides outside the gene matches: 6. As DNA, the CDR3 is TGTGCCAGCAGCTTAGCACACGGGACAGGAGCCTACGAGCAGTACTTC. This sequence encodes CASSLAHGTGAYEQYF.

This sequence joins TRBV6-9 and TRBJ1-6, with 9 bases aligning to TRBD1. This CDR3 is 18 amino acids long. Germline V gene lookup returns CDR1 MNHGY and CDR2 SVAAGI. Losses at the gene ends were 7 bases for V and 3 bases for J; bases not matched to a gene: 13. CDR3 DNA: TGTGCCAGCACGCGATCTTCGGGACAGGGAAGCTATAATTCACCCCTCCACTTT. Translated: CASTRSSGQGSYNSPLHF.

CDR3: CSVVRGLENTEAFF. Here the CDR3 DNA reads TGCAGCGTTGTGAGGGGGCTAGAGAACACTGAAGCTTTCTTT. The V gene is TRBV29-1, the J gene TRBJ1-1, with TRBD1 matching 7 bases. The CDR3 covers 14 residues. The germline CDR1 and CDR2 sequences are SQVTM and ANQGSEA. V lost 4 bases and J lost 1; bases outside the gene matches: 6.